The 15 T cell receptor beta chains below were found in one sample sequenced in a study of T cell responses to AZD1222 COVID-19 vaccine. Libraries were prepared by immunoSEQ multiplex PCR; TCRdb keeps only in-frame clonotypes and omits some of them. The data hold some 140,000 clones, with roughly 90% observed a single time. The sample was peripheral blood, taken on day 0 of AZD1222 vaccination. The receptors originated from an adult in good health.

This clone was seen once. V and J are TRBV29-1 and TRBJ2-7; TRBD2 might be the D (6 bases). V was trimmed by 3 bases and J by 4 bases, leaving 13 bases between them. Per germline, CDR1 SQVTM and CDR2 ANQGSEA. The CDR3 covers 13 residues. CDR3 in amino acids: CSVDLAGGYEQYF. The CDR3 nucleotides are TGCAGCGTTGATTTGGCCGGAGGGTACGAGCAGTACTTC.

The rearrangement links TRBV30 to TRBJ2-7; D ambiguous. V lost 4 bases and J 6 bases, leaving 16 bases between the germline ends. Germline CDR1 reads GTSNPN; CDR2 reads SVGIG (reference sequence). This CDR3 has 13 residues. Here the CDR3 DNA reads TGTGCCTGGACGGTTCTAGTAAGAGGCGAGCAGTACTTC. Its protein product is CAWTVLVRGEQYF.

The gene calls are TRBV7-9 and TRBJ2-1; D is perhaps TRBD2 (6 bases). The CDR3 has 15 amino acids. Trimming took 5 bases from V and 0 from J, leaving 11 bases between them. Germline assignment: CDR1 SEHNR and CDR2 FQNEAQ (reference sequence). The chain's CDR3 is CASSLLAASYNEQFF. For the CDR3, the DNA is TGTGCCAGCAGCCTACTAGCTGCCTCCTACAATGAGCAGTTCTTC.

The V gene is TRBV7-9, the J gene TRBJ2-3, with 9 bases matching TRBD2. Germline V gene lookup returns CDR1 SEHNR and CDR2 FQNEAQ (reference sequence). CDR3 length: 19 amino acids. With 3 bases clipped from V and 1 base from J, the junction kept 14 bases outside the gene matches. CDR3 loop: CASSFWAGGPDGGTDTQYF. CDR3 bases: TGTGCCAGCAGCTTCTGGGCGGGAGGGCCGGATGGCGGCACAGATACGCAGTATTTT.

V is TRBV7-9 and J is TRBJ1-2; unclear D gene. Trimming stripped 0 bases from V and 8 bases from J, with 7 bases between. CDR1 and CDR2 from the germline V gene are SEHNR and FQNEAQ (reference sequence). The CDR3 sequence is 12 residues long. CDR3 residues: CASSLASEGYTF. CDR3 nucleotide sequence: TGTGCCAGCAGCTTAGCGTCAGAGGGCTACACCTTC.

This clone was found once. The chain employs TRBV7-2 and TRBJ2-5, with D uncertain. V shed 5 bases and J shed 7 bases, with 8 bases lying between them. This CDR3 comprises 11 residues. Per the germline V gene, CDR1 is SGHTA and CDR2 is FQGNSA. CDR3: CASSERWTQYF. The DNA for the CDR3 is TGTGCCAGCAGCGAAAGATGGACCCAGTACTTC.

The chain recombines TRBV24-1 with TRBJ1-1; TRBD1 aligns across 9 bases. The V and J ends lost 2 bases and 5 bases, in that order; junction bases with no gene match: 8. The CDR3 is 16 residues long. CDR1 KGHDR and CDR2 SFDVKD come from the germline V gene. CDR3 sequence: CATSDYPDRGGTEAFF. The CDR3 nucleotides read TGTGCCACCAGTGATTACCCCGACAGGGGGGGGACTGAAGCTTTCTTT.

This chain links TRBV4-3 with TRBJ2-3, with no clear D. Germline V gives CDR1 LGHNA, CDR2 YSLEER. Trimming took off 1 base at V and 3 bases at J, with 8 bases between the two ends. The CDR3 is made up of 14 amino acids. The CDR3 protein is CASSQVGTTDTQYF. In DNA form, the CDR3 reads TGCGCCAGCAGCCAAGTCGGCACGACAGATACGCAGTATTTT.

This clone was counted a few times. V and J are TRBV6-5 and TRBJ1-5; a weak D match, TRBD1 (5 bases). The V end lost 7 bases, the J end lost 7 bases, and 20 bases lay between the germline ends. Germline CDR1 MNHEY, CDR2 SVGAGI. The CDR3 runs to 15 residues. The CDR3 sequence: CASTPQSQWGQPQHF. Written as DNA, the CDR3 is TGTGCCAGCACCCCCCAATCTCAATGGGGGCAGCCCCAGCATTTT.

The table lists this clone with a count of one. The chain recombines TRBV5-6 with TRBJ1-2; no clear D. Germline loops: CDR1 SGHDT, CDR2 YYEEEE. Trimming took 4 bases from V and 6 from J, leaving 16 bases between them. This CDR3 has 14 amino acids. Written as DNA, the CDR3 is TGTGCCAGCAGCCCCAACCCAGCACCAAATGGCTACACCTTC. Translated, it gives CASSPNPAPNGYTF.

The V and J genes are TRBV7-8 and TRBJ2-1; perhaps D is TRBD1 or TRBD2 (6 bases each). The CDR3 is made up of 14 amino acids. The germline CDR1 and CDR2 sequences are SGHVS and FQNEAQ. The V gene lost 2 bases and the J gene lost 13 bases, with 18 bases spanning the gap. This CDR3 reads CASSLLLIGGPQFF. The CDR3 DNA is TGTGCCAGCAGCTTACTACTCATTGGGGGGCCACAGTTCTTC.

The rearrangement joins TRBV3-1 (or the pseudogene TRBV3-2) to TRBJ2-3; unclear D gene. CDR3 length: 14 residues. Germline CDR1 reads LGHDT; CDR2 reads YNNKEL (reference sequence). Trimming removed 0 bases at V and 2 bases at J, with 6 bases between. CDR3 bases: TGTGCCAGCAGCCAAGACGTGGCCACAGATACGCAGTATTTT. The encoded protein is CASSQDVATDTQYF.

The CDR3 loop reads CASSLGQGALQPQHF. The CDR3 bases are TGTGCCAGCAGCTTGGGGCAGGGGGCCCTTCAGCCCCAGCATTTT. The J gene is TRBJ1-5, the V gene TRBV7-2; 8 bases are a match to TRBD1. The germline CDR1 and CDR2 sequences are SGHTA and FQGNSA. This CDR3 comprises 15 residues. V shed 3 bases, J shed 6 bases, and the junction held 7 bases outside the gene matches.

The J gene is TRBJ2-5, the V gene TRBV15; D gene unclear. CDR3 length: 15 residues. Germline CDR1 LNHNV, CDR2 YYDKDF (reference sequence). Deletions cut 0 bases from V and 5 bases from J, with 13 bases between. In nucleotides, the CDR3 is TGTGCCACCAGCAGAGAGGGCGGCTCCCCGGAGACCCAGTACTTC. Residues: CATSREGGSPETQYF.

J is TRBJ1-3 and V is TRBV6-2 or TRBV6-3; D unclear. Trimming shortened V by 2 bases and J by 0 bases, and 8 bases separated the two germline ends. The CDR3 runs 15 residues. Germline V gene lookup returns CDR1 MNHEY and CDR2 SVGEGT. CDR3 region: CASSYRQDSGNTIYF. DNA of the CDR3: TGTGCCAGCAGTTACCGGCAGGACTCTGGAAACACCATATATTTT.